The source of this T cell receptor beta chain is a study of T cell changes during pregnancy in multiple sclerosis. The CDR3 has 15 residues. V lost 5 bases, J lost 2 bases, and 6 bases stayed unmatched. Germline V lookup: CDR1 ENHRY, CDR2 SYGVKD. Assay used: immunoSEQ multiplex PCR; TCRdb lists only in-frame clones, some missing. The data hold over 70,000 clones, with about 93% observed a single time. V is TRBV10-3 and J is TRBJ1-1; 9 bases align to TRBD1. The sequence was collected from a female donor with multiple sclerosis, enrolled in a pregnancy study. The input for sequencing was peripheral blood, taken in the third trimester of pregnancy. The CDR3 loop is CAISRRDRVNTEAFF. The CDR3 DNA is TGTGCCATCAGTCGCCGGGACAGGGTTAACACTGAAGCTTTCTTT.